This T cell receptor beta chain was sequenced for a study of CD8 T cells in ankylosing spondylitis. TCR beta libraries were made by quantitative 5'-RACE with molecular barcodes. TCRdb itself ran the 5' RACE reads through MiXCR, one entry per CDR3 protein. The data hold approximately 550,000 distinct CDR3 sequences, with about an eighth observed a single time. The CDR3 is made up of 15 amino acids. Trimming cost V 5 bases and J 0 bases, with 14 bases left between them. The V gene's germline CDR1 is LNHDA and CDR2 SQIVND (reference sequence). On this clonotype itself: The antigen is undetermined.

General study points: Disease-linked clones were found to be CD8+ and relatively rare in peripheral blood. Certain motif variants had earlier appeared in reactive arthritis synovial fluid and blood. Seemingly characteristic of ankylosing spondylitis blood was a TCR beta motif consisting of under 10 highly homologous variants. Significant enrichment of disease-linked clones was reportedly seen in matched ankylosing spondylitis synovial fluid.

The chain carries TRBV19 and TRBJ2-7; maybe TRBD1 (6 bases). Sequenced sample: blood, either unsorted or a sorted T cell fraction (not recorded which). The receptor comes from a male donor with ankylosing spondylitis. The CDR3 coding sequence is TGTGCCAGTAGTCCTCAGGGACACAGCTCCTACGAGCAGTACTTC. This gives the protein CASSPQGHSSYEQYF.